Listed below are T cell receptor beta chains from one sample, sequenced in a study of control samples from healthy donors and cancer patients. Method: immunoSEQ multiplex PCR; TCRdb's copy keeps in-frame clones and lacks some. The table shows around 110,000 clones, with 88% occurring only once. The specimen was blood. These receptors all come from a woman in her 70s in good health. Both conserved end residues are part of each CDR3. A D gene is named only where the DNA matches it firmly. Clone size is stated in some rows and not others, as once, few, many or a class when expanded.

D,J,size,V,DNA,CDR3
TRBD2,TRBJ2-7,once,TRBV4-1,TGCGCCAGCAGCCAGGGGGGGACTGTAGCCTACGAGCAGTACTTC,CASSQGGTVAYEQYF
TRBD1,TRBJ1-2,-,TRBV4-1,TGCGCCAGCAGCCAAGAGGGTACAGGGGCGGGTGGCTACACCTTC,CASSQEGTGAGGYTF
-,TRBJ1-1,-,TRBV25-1,TGTGCCAGCAGTGAACCCCCGGGCGACGGCACTGAAGCTTTCTTT,CASSEPPGDGTEAFF
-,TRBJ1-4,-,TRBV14,TGTGCCAGCAGCCAACAGGGGATCCTTGAAAAACTGTTTTTT,CASSQQGILEKLFF
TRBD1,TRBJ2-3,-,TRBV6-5,TGTGCCAGCCTTCGGGACAGGGGGGCAGATACGCAGTATTTT,CASLRDRGADTQYF
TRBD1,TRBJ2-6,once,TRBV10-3,TGTGCCATCAGTGACCCGGGACAGTTGTCCTCTGGGGCCAACGTCCTGACTTTC,CAISDPGQLSSGANVLTF
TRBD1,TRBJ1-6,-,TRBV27,TGTGCCAGCAGTTTGGGGGACAGCATTGGTGGTTCACCCCTCCACTTT,CASSLGDSIGGSPLHF
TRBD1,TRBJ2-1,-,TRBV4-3,TGCGCCAGCAGCCAACTCACAGGGGGCGTCTACAATGAGCAGTTCTTC,CASSQLTGGVYNEQFF
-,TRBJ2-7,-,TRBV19,TGTGCCAGTAGTACACCTCAGTCAGCCGAGCAGTACTTC,CASSTPQSAEQYF
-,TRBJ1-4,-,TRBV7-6,TGTGCCAGCAGCTGGGAAGGGGAAAAACTGTTTTTT,CASSWEGEKLFF
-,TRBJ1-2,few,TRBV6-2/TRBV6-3,TGTGCCAGCAGTCCGGACTGGCGGGGCTACACCTTC,CASSPDWRGYTF
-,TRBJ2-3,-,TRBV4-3,TGCGCCAGCAGCCAAGATAGAAACACAGATACGCAGTATTTT,CASSQDRNTDTQYF
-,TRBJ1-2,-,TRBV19,TGTGCCAGTAGTATCCCAGGGACGGGGAACTATGGCTACACCTTC,CASSIPGTGNYGYTF
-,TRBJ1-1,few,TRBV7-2,TGTGCCAGCAGCTTAGCGGGACACCCGGACACTGAAGCTTTCTTT,CASSLAGHPDTEAFF
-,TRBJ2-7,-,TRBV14,TGTGCCAGCAGCCAAGATCCCCAGGGGTCCTACGAGCAGTACTTC,CASSQDPQGSYEQYF
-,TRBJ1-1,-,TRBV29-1,TGCAGCGTTTCCACGGACTGGGCGAACACTGAAGCTTTCTTT,CSVSTDWANTEAFF
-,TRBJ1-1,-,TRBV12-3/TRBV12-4,TGTGCCAGCAGCTTTAGAAGAGCTTTCTTT,CASSFRRAFF
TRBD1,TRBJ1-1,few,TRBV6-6,TGTGCCAGCGGAAACAGGGGGGGGAACACTGAAGCTTTCTTT,CASGNRGGNTEAFF
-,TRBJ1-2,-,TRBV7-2,TGTGCCAGCAGTTCACAGGGTGTCGGTGGCTACACCTTC,CASSSQGVGGYTF
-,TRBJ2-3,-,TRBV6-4,TGTGCCAGCAGTGACAGAGCAAGCACAGATACGCAGTATTTT,CASSDRASTDTQYF
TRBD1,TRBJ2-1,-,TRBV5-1,TGCGCCAGCAGCTTTAACAGGGGCAATGAGCAGTTCTTC,CASSFNRGNEQFF
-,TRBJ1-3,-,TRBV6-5,TGTGCCAGCAGCCGCGGTCCTGGAAACACCATATATTTT,CASSRGPGNTIYF
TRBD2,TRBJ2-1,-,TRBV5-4,TGTGCCAGCAGCTTTCTAGCGGGTGGGAATGAGCAGTTCTTC,CASSFLAGGNEQFF
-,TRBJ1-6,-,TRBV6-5,TGTGCCAGCAGTCCGGCGACGGCTAATTCACCCCTCCACTTT,CASSPATANSPLHF
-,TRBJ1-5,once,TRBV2,TGTGCCAGCAGTGTCTACGGTAGCAATCAGCCCCAGCATTTT,CASSVYGSNQPQHF
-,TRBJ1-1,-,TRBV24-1,TGTGCCACCAGTGATTTTCAAGGGACTGAAGCTTTCTTT,CATSDFQGTEAFF
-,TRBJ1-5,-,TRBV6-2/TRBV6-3,TGTGCCAGCAGCGCCCGGGGGGGGGTAAGCAATCAGCCCCAGCATTTT,CASSARGGVSNQPQHF
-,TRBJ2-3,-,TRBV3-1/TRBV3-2,TGTGCCAGCAGCCAAGATCGATGGCGGGGTAGTTTTTGGGCAGATACGCAGTATTTT,CASSQDRWRGSFWADTQYF
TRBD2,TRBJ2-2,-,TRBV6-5,TGTGCCAGCAAGACCGGGGGGTATAACACCGGGGAGCTGTTTTTT,CASKTGGYNTGELFF
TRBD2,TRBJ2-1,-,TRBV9,TGTGCCAGCAGCGTAGGGGGCGGGGGGGGCCTCAATGAGCAGTTCTTC,CASSVGGGGGLNEQFF
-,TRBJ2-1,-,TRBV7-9,TGTGCCAGCAGCCCCAGTGGGGTCGGGGAGCAGTTCTTC,CASSPSGVGEQFF
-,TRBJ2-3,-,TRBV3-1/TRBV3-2,TGTGCCAGCAGGCTCAACACAGATACGCAGTATTTT,CASRLNTDTQYF
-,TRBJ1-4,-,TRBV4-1,TGCGCCAGCAGCCAAGAAGGGTTAAGCGGTGAAAAACTGTTTTTT,CASSQEGLSGEKLFF
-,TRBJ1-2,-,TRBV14,TGTGCCAGCAGCCAAGTTGGGACTGTCATCTATGGCTACACCTTC,CASSQVGTVIYGYTF
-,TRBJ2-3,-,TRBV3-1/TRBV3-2,TGTGCCAGCAGCCAGGGGGATACGCAGTATTTT,CASSQGDTQYF
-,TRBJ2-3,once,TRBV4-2,TGTGCCAGCAGCCAAGATAGGGGGGCAGATACGCAGTATTTT,CASSQDRGADTQYF
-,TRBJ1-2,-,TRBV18,TGTGCCAGCTCACGAGAGGCTAACTATGGCTACACCTTC,CASSREANYGYTF
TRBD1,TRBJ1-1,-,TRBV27,TGTGCCAGCAGTTTCCGGACAGGGGGCACTGAAGCTTTCTTT,CASSFRTGGTEAFF
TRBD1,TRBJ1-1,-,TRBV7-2,TGTGCCAGCAGCTTAGAGACAGGGCTGGCTTTCTTT,CASSLETGLAFF